This paragraph reports one TCR beta chain. The sample comes from a study of blood T cell repertoires in COVID-19. At the level of the study: Whether acute or convalescent, the COVID-19 samples came from the United States, Italy and Spain.

Original processing notes: Researchers report that nucleated cell counts were estimated from reference gene primer amplification. Generated by immunoSEQ multiplex PCR, the TCRdb table keeps only in-frame clones and is missing some. From that table come the V and J calls and clone size; the DNA was used to work out D and trimming. The repertoire has roughly 200,000 clones, 80% to 90% of them found once; the top ten carry around 4.5%. Cohorts were determined from participant-reported clinical history. The CDR3 runs to 13 residues. Germline CDR1 reads SGHVS; CDR2 reads FNYEAQ. V lost 0 bases and J 7 bases, leaving 7 bases between the germline ends.

This TCR was sampled from a woman younger than 45 who had been exposed to COVID-19. The chain carries TRBV7-6 and TRBJ2-1; TRBD2 might be the D (6 bases). The sequenced sample consisted of PBMCs or T cells enriched from blood (not recorded which). CDR3 in amino acids: CASSLAGGNEQFF. The CDR3 DNA sequence: TGTGCCAGCAGCTTAGCGGGAGGAAATGAGCAGTTCTTC.